These 26 T cell receptor beta chains were all obtained from the same sample, sequenced in a study of HIV-infected patients and healthy controls. MiXCR, applied by TCRdb to the 5' RACE reads, yields one record per CDR3 protein. The sample holds some 67,000 distinct CDR3 sequences; about a sixth are singletons and the top ten take under 6%. Sequencing used CD4+ T cells from blood. Source of these receptors: a human donor in good health.

The rearrangement joins TRBV29-1 to TRBJ2-3; 7 bases are a match to TRBD2. The trim removed 6 bases at V and 10 bases at J, leaving 13 bases unmatched. Per the germline V gene, CDR1 is SQVTM and CDR2 is ANQGSEA. The CDR3 is 13 amino acids. The CDR3 protein is CSVTSAVGLAQYF. CDR3 DNA: TGCAGCGTAACTAGCGCCGTCGGGTTGGCGCAGTATTTT.

The V gene is TRBV20-1, the J gene TRBJ2-7; TRBD2 agrees at 10 bases. Germline V gene sequence: CDR1 DFQATT, CDR2 SNEGSKA (reference sequence). The CDR3 totals 15 residues. Germline trimming cut 6 bases from V and 6 bases from J; bases unmatched to any gene: 14. The CDR3, as DNA: TGCAGTGCCACGAACCTAGCGGGAGAAAGTGTCGAGCAGTACTTC. Residues: CSATNLAGESVEQYF.

The chain joins TRBV12-3 or TRBV12-4 to TRBJ2-1; 11 positions agree with TRBD2. The CDR3 sequence is 16 residues long. Germline trimming cut 6 bases from V and 2 bases from J; bases unmatched to any gene: 6. DNA for the CDR3: TGTGCCAGCAGACAGGGACTAGCGGTCACCTACAATGAGCAGTTCTTC. Its translation: CASRQGLAVTYNEQFF.

The gene calls are TRBV6-6 and TRBJ1-2; 10 bases map to TRBD1. Germline V lookup: CDR1 MNHNY, CDR2 SVGAGI (reference sequence). CDR3 length equals 16 residues. V dropped 2 bases and J dropped 8; count of bases not matched to a gene: 11. The CDR3 bases are TGTGCCAGCAGTTACGCCGGAGGACAGGGGGAGAACGGCTACACCTTC. This encodes CASSYAGGQGENGYTF.

Only a few counts were recorded for this clonotype. This rearrangement joins TRBV20-1 to TRBJ2-3; the match to TRBD2 covers 12 bases. CDR1 DFQATT and CDR2 SNEGSKA come from the germline V gene (reference sequence). The CDR3 contains 16 residues. The ends lost 5 bases at V and 1 base at J; junction bases unmatched: 7. In DNA form, the CDR3 reads TGCAGTGCTGCCGCGACTAGCGGGGGTGGCACAGATACGCAGTATTTT. Translating it yields CSAAATSGGGTDTQYF.

This clonotype was seen more than once but under ten times. V gene TRBV18 combines with J gene TRBJ2-5; D is possibly TRBD1 (6 bases). The CDR3 covers 13 residues. Per germline, CDR1 KGHSH and CDR2 LQKENI. The ends were cut back, 4 bases at V and 4 bases at J, with 10 bases in the middle. CDR3 coding DNA: TGTGCCAGCTCACAGACAGGAGGAGAGACCCAGTACTTC. As protein: CASSQTGGETQYF.

Here the CDR3 DNA reads TGTGCCAGCTCGCCTCAGGGACAGGGCGACGGCTACACCTTC. Its protein is CASSPQGQGDGYTF. The chain joins TRBV18 to TRBJ1-2, with TRBD1 matching over 9 bases. The CDR3 is made up of 14 amino acids. Unmatched junction bases numbered 10, after V lost 6 bases and J lost 8 bases. Germline V gene lookup returns CDR1 KGHSH and CDR2 LQKENI.

The chain employs TRBV11-3 and TRBJ2-3, with 7 bases aligning to TRBD1. CDR1 and CDR2 (germline): SGHNT, YENEEA. Germline trimming cut 4 bases from V and 1 base from J; bases unmatched to any gene: 11. The CDR3 spans 17 residues. The CDR3: CASSSIHRQGGTDTQYF. In DNA, the CDR3 is TGTGCCAGCAGCTCCATTCATAGACAGGGAGGCACAGATACGCAGTATTTT.

This clonotype was detected a few times. This chain links TRBV7-9 with TRBJ1-4; 7 nucleotides agree with TRBD1. J lost 3 bases, V lost 8 bases, and 9 bases had no gene match. The CDR3 contains 15 residues. From germline, CDR1 is SEHNR and CDR2 FQNEAQ (reference sequence). CDR3 in DNA: TGTGCCAGCCAGACGCAGGGACAGTCTAATGAAAAACTGTTTTTT. Its protein product is CASQTQGQSNEKLFF.

This clonotype was seen only a few times. The rearrangement links TRBV20-1 to TRBJ1-1; a possible D gene is TRBD1 (5 bases). The CDR3 spans 14 residues. Trimming removed 3 bases at V and 3 bases at J, with 14 bases between. Germline V CDR1 and CDR2: DFQATT, SNEGSKA (reference sequence). As DNA, the CDR3 is TGCAGTGCTAGGATTAGTGGGGGGGACACTGAAGCTTTCTTT. Translation: CSARISGGDTEAFF.

This clonotype was picked up many times. The chain is built from TRBV15 and TRBJ2-1, with unresolved D. The CDR3 is made up of 14 amino acids. The germline CDR1 and CDR2 sequences are LNHNV and YYDKDF (reference sequence). V was clipped by 0 bases and J by 0 bases, with 3 bases between them. CDR3 loop: CATSRELSYNEQFF. Here the CDR3 DNA reads TGTGCCACCAGCAGAGAACTCTCCTACAATGAGCAGTTCTTC.

This clonotype was seen more than once but under ten times. This rearrangement joins TRBV7-2 to TRBJ1-1; D perhaps matches TRBD1 (5 bases). Germline V gene data show CDR1 as SGHTA and CDR2 as FQGNSA. Trimming removed 1 base at V and 3 bases at J, with 15 bases between. The CDR3 sequence is 16 residues long. CDR3 in amino acids: CASSLGVQGLHTEAFF. In DNA form, the CDR3 reads TGTGCCAGCAGCTTAGGTGTGCAGGGTCTGCACACTGAAGCTTTCTTT.

This clonotype appeared many times. The chain carries TRBV7-8 and TRBJ2-7; 9 nucleotides align to TRBD2. The CDR3 sequence is 14 residues long. The germline gives CDR1 SGHVS, CDR2 FQNEAQ. After removal of 0 bases from V and 4 bases from J, the junction contained 1 base not matched to a gene. In DNA, the CDR3 is TGTGCCAGCAGCTTAGCGACTAGCGGATACGAGCAGTACTTC. This translates into CASSLATSGYEQYF.

The chain recombines TRBV23-1 with TRBJ1-5; D is unresolved. TRBV23-1 is treated as an ORF (open reading frame) with a function not yet certain. V gave up 0 bases and J gave up 7 bases, with 16 bases separating them. The CDR3 is 16 amino acids. CDR3 in DNA: TGCGCCAGCAGTCAATCTACGAAGATGGGTAACCAGCCCCAGCATTTT. Protein sequence: CASSQSTKMGNQPQHF.

This clonotype was recorded a few times. V gene TRBV20-1 combines with J gene TRBJ1-1, with D possibly matching TRBD1 (6 bases). The germline CDR1 and CDR2 sequences are DFQATT and SNEGSKA (reference sequence). The length of the CDR3 is 14 residues. Trimming took off 2 bases at V and 1 base at J, with 11 bases between the two ends. The CDR3 here is CSARPGAQNTEAFF. CDR3 DNA sequence: TGCAGTGCTAGACCAGGGGCTCAGAACACTGAAGCTTTCTTT.

The CDR3 nucleotides are TGTGCCAGCAGCCGAACAGGGGAAAATCAGCCCCAGCATTTT. Translated: CASSRTGENQPQHF. The chain employs TRBV6-2 or TRBV6-3 and TRBJ1-5; 7 bases line up with TRBD1. The CDR3 sequence is 14 residues long. In germline, CDR1 is MNHEY, CDR2 SVGEGT. V lost 6 bases and J lost 4; bases outside the gene matches: 6.

This clonotype was found many times. This chain links TRBV29-1 with TRBJ2-7; D unclear. The CDR3 runs to 12 residues. V lost 3 bases, J lost 6 bases, and 12 bases lay in between. CDR1 is SQVTM, CDR2 ANQGSEA, per germline. CDR3 loop: CSVEVPPVEQYF. The DNA for the CDR3 is TGCAGCGTTGAGGTCCCACCGGTCGAGCAGTACTTC.

A word on this clonotype: A read error may account for a junction end that differs from germline. The genes are TRBV4-3 and TRBJ2-4; 10 bases align to TRBD1. This CDR3 is built from 20 residues. The germline gives CDR1 LGHNA, CDR2 YSLEER. As DNA, the CDR3 is TGCACCAGCAGCCAAGATTGGGGACAGGGGACTTTAGGGGCCAAAAACATTCAGTACTTC. As protein: CTSSQDWGQGTLGAKNIQYF.

The chain recombines TRBV11-2 with TRBJ1-2; no definite D call. The V end was cut by 1 base, the J end by 0 bases, with 6 bases between. The CDR3 length is 14 residues. The germline V gene encodes CDR1 SGHAT and CDR2 FQNNGV. The CDR3, as DNA: TGTGCCAGCAGCTTAGGCCCAACTAACTATGGCTACACCTTC. Amino acid sequence: CASSLGPTNYGYTF.

This clonotype occurred many times. This chain links TRBV14 with TRBJ1-2; 9 bases line up with TRBD1. The junction had 4 bases not matched to a gene; V was cut back by 0 bases and J by 8 bases. The CDR3 is made up of 14 amino acids. Germline values: CDR1 SGHDN, CDR2 FVKESK. CDR3: CASSQELTGGGYTF. The CDR3 region has the DNA TGTGCCAGCAGCCAAGAATTGACAGGGGGAGGCTACACCTTC.

In this sample, this clonotype turned up many times. The chain carries TRBV7-2 and TRBJ1-2, with D maybe TRBD1 (6 bases). Germline V lookup: CDR1 SGHTA, CDR2 FQGNSA. The CDR3 contains 14 residues. Deletions cut 5 bases from V and 5 bases from J, with 15 bases between. The CDR3 sequence is CASSHRDKIYGYTF. DNA of the CDR3: TGTGCCAGCAGCCATAGGGACAAGATATATGGCTACACCTTC.

The rearrangement links TRBV20-1 to TRBJ1-5, with 8 bases fitting TRBD1. Germline V CDR1 and CDR2: DFQATT, SNEGSKA (reference sequence). Trimming cost V 6 bases and J 7 bases; bases outside gene matches: 8. The CDR3 length is 13 residues. The CDR3 here is CSAGGRGQQPQHF. The CDR3 bases are TGCAGTGCAGGAGGCAGGGGGCAACAGCCCCAGCATTTT.

Only a few counts were recorded for this clonotype. V is TRBV5-6 and J is TRBJ1-5, with 11 bases fitting TRBD1. After removal of 4 bases from V and 1 base from J, the junction contained 4 bases not matched to a gene. CDR3 length equals 16 residues. Germline V gene lookup returns CDR1 SGHDT and CDR2 YYEEEE. CDR3 region: CASSARDRGSNQPQHF. The DNA for the CDR3 is TGTGCCAGCAGCGCCCGGGACAGGGGGAGCAATCAGCCCCAGCATTTT.

Sample share makes this clonotype medium-sized. J is TRBJ2-5 and V is TRBV3-1; D is unresolved. V gave up 6 bases and J gave up 3 bases, with 17 bases separating them. The CDR3 is 15 amino acids. Germline CDR1 LGHDT, CDR2 YNNKEL (reference sequence). The CDR3 loop is CASRDRKDDEETQYF. The CDR3, as DNA: TGTGCCAGCAGGGACCGGAAGGACGATGAAGAGACCCAGTACTTC.

This clonotype was detected only a few times. The junction and the germline gene differ at one end; a read error may be behind it. The chain carries TRBV7-7 and TRBJ2-1; D is possibly TRBD1 (5 bases). Looked up from germline, CDR1 is SSHAT and CDR2 is FNYEAQ (reference sequence). The length of the CDR3 is 15 residues. DNA of the CDR3: TGTGCTAGCAGCTTATCCCCAGGGAATAACAATGAGCAGTTCTTC. Translated: CASSLSPGNNNEQFF.

The CDR3 protein is CSARDLFGGDEQFF. CDR3 nucleotides: TGCAGTGCTAGAGATCTGTTTGGAGGCGATGAGCAGTTCTTC. J is TRBJ2-1 and V is TRBV20-1; D may be TRBD2 (5 bases). CDR1 and CDR2 (germline): DFQATT, SNEGSKA (reference sequence). V lost 0 bases, J lost 8 bases, and 14 bases lay in between. The CDR3 length is 14 residues.